The 30 T cell receptor beta chains in this list originate from one sample, sequenced in a study of blood T cells in healthy people across ages. Through a sample-barcoded 5' primer and a J-beta primer mix, a second PCR was run for roughly 7 to 12 cycles. TCRdb analysed the 5' RACE reads with MiXCR anew, one entry per CDR3 protein. The sample has roughly 680,000 distinct CDR3 sequences, around 52% seen once. Sequenced: blood. The receptors were sampled from a woman of 80 years or more in good health.

Many counts were recorded for this clonotype. The CDR3 DNA reads as TGCGCCAGCAGCTTGCCGCAGGGCTCGGATAATTCACCCCTCCACTTT. It specifies CASSLPQGSDNSPLHF. The chain couples TRBV5-1 to TRBJ1-6, with D perhaps TRBD1 (5 bases). Germline V gene lookup returns CDR1 SGHRS and CDR2 YFSETQ. V lost 1 base, J lost 5 bases, and 13 bases lay in between. This CDR3 contains 16 residues. The whole variable domain, remainder taken from reference TRBV5-1 and TRBJ1-6, is KAGVTQTPRYLIKTRGQQVTLSCSPISGHRSVSWYQQTPGQGLQFLFEYFSETQRNKGNFPGRFSGRQFSNSRSEMNVSTLELGDSALYLCASSLPQGSDNSPLHFGNGTRLTVT.

The chain uses TRBV20-1 and TRBJ2-7, with D perhaps being TRBD1 or TRBD2 (5 bases each). Trimming stripped 3 bases from V and 0 bases from J, with 21 bases between. This CDR3 comprises 17 residues. Germline assignment: CDR1 DFQATT and CDR2 SNEGSKA (reference sequence). CDR3 DNA sequence: TGCAGTGCTAGCATTCTTAGGGACCGCCCAAGCTCCTACGAGCAGTACTTC. Translated, it gives CSASILRDRPSSYEQYF.

A single count supports this clonotype. The chain couples TRBV20-1 to TRBJ1-6, with D uncertain. Germline values: CDR1 DFQATT, CDR2 SNEGSKA (reference sequence). V was shortened by 0 bases and J by 8 bases, with 8 bases between the two germline ends. The CDR3 length is 13 residues. The CDR3 nucleotides are TGCAGTGCTAGAGATCTGAAGTATTCACCCCTCCACTTT. It specifies CSARDLKYSPLHF.

This clonotype was seen a few times. CDR3: CASSPSREGQYF. CDR3 in DNA: TGTGCCAGCTCACCCTCCCGGGAGGGGCAGTACTTC. This rearrangement joins TRBV18 to TRBJ2-7; 8 nucleotides match TRBD2. V shed 3 bases, J shed 9 bases, and the junction held 4 bases outside the gene matches. Per the germline V gene, CDR1 is KGHSH and CDR2 is LQKENI. The CDR3 is 12 amino acids. The whole variable domain, filled in from reference TRBV18 and TRBJ2-7, reads NAGVMQNPRHLVRRRGQEARLRCSPMKGHSHVYWYRQLPEEGLKFMVYLQKENIIDESGMPKERFSAEFPKEGPSILRIQQVVRGDSAAYFCASSPSREGQYFGPGTRLTVT.

The J gene is TRBJ2-6, the V gene TRBV7-2; D perhaps matches TRBD2 (7 bases). Germline-derived CDR1 and CDR2 are SGHTA and FQGNSA. With 6 bases removed from V and 2 bases from J, the gap between germline ends came to 20 bases. The CDR3 sequence is 18 residues long. Here the CDR3 reads CASSPYLAGAAGANVLTF. The DNA for the CDR3 is TGTGCCAGCAGTCCTTACTTGGCGGGGGCCGCTGGGGCCAACGTCCTGACTTTC.

This chain uses TRBV4-2 with TRBJ1-1; D perhaps matches TRBD1 (5 bases). The V gene's germline CDR1 is LGHNA and CDR2 YNFKEQ. Trimming took 0 bases from V and 4 from J, leaving 15 bases between them. The CDR3 covers 16 residues. CDR3 in amino acids: CASSQDESGWGTEAFF. CDR3 DNA sequence: TGTGCCAGCAGCCAAGATGAATCAGGGTGGGGCACTGAAGCTTTCTTT.

The chain combines TRBV7-2 with TRBJ1-4; 7 nucleotides agree with TRBD1. Germline V gene data show CDR1 as SGHTA and CDR2 as FQGNSA. The CDR3 runs 16 residues. V trimming: 4 bases; J trimming: 0 bases; junction bases outside the gene matches: 5. For the CDR3, the DNA is TGTGCCAGCAGCTGGGACGGGACAGCAACTAATGAAAAACTGTTTTTT. This sequence encodes CASSWDGTATNEKLFF.

This clonotype was recorded many times. V gene TRBV5-1 combines with J gene TRBJ2-3, with TRBD1 matching 10 bases. V shed 4 bases and J 4 bases; nucleotides not matched to a gene: 3. The CDR3 spans 14 residues. CDR1 is SGHRS and CDR2 is YFSETQ in the germline V gene. Here the CDR3 DNA reads TGCGCCAGCAGCCCGGGACAGGGGCCAGATACGCAGTATTTT. Translation gives CASSPGQGPDTQYF.

The chain employs TRBV6-4 and TRBJ1-1; D remains unclear. Trimming cost V 10 bases and J 0 bases, with 12 bases left between them. This CDR3 comprises 13 residues. From germline, CDR1 is MRHNA and CDR2 SNTAGT. In DNA form, the CDR3 reads TGTGCCAACCGAGAAAGGATGAACACTGAAGCTTTCTTT. This sequence encodes CANRERMNTEAFF.

There are a few counts of this clonotype. CDR3 residues: CASSLATGVETQYF. In DNA form, the CDR3 reads TGTGCCAGCAGTTTAGCGACGGGAGTCGAGACCCAGTACTTC. The chain couples TRBV28 to TRBJ2-5; D possibly corresponds to TRBD2 (6 bases). The germline V gene encodes CDR1 MDHEN and CDR2 SYDVKM. The CDR3 runs to 14 residues. V lost 2 bases and J 5 bases, leaving 12 bases between the germline ends.

The sample holds many counts of this clonotype. The chain joins TRBV5-1 to TRBJ2-1; TRBD2 matches at 14 bases. The CDR3 has 19 amino acids. Germline CDR1 and CDR2: SGHRS and YFSETQ. Trimming at V came to 0 bases and at J to 4 bases, leaving 9 bases not matched to a gene. CDR3 sequence reads: CASSLGPTSGRAVYNEQFF. The CDR3 DNA reads as TGCGCCAGCAGCTTGGGTCCGACTAGCGGGAGGGCCGTTTACAATGAGCAGTTCTTC.

This clonotype was detected many times. The chain uses TRBV4-2 and TRBJ2-3; 10 nucleotides align to TRBD2. This CDR3 comprises 17 residues. V shed 4 bases, J shed 4 bases, and the junction held 11 bases outside the gene matches. Germline V gene lookup returns CDR1 LGHNA and CDR2 YNFKEQ. The CDR3 protein is CASSPRSGGAKSDTQYF. For the CDR3, the DNA is TGTGCCAGCAGCCCAAGGAGCGGGGGGGCCAAGTCAGATACGCAGTATTTT.

This clonotype was observed many times. The chain couples TRBV7-2 to TRBJ2-4; D might be TRBD2 (6 bases). This CDR3 has 15 amino acids. CDR1 SGHTA and CDR2 FQGNSA come from the germline V gene. Trimming stripped 0 bases from V and 8 bases from J, with 14 bases between. CDR3 protein: CASSLASGGTDIQYF. The CDR3 DNA sequence: TGTGCCAGCAGCTTAGCGTCCGGGGGTACTGACATTCAGTACTTC.

In its sample, this clonotype was seen once. J is TRBJ2-4 and V is TRBV7-2; D is uncertain. The assigned J gene may be wrong: the sequence end matches TRBJ2-7 better. The CDR3 contains 14 residues. Germline lookup yields CDR1 SGHTA and CDR2 FQGNSA. As DNA, the CDR3 is TGTGCCAGCAGCTTAGATGCGTCCGCCTACGAGCAGTACTTC. Translated, it gives CASSLDASAYEQYF.

The chain is built from TRBV29-1 and TRBJ2-1, with D possibly being TRBD1 or TRBD2 (5 bases each). V lost 3 bases and J lost 2, with 11 bases in between. CDR3 length equals 14 residues. Germline V gene data show CDR1 as SQVTM and CDR2 as ANQGSEA. The CDR3 DNA is TGCAGCGTTGAGTCCGGGACCACCTACAATGAGCAGTTCTTC. Residues: CSVESGTTYNEQFF.

This clonotype was counted many times. The rearrangement joins TRBV11-2 to TRBJ2-5; 11 bases match TRBD2. There are 15 residues in the CDR3. CDR1 and CDR2 from the germline V gene are SGHAT and FQNNGV. V shed 3 bases and J 1 base; nucleotides not matched to a gene: 1. In nucleotides, the CDR3 is TGTGCCAGCAGCTTGACTAGCGGGGTCCAAGAGACCCAGTACTTC. Amino acids: CASSLTSGVQETQYF.

Worth noting for this clonotype: A much larger clone sits a single nucleotide away, making a read error possible. The chain uses TRBV29-1 and TRBJ1-2, with D perhaps TRBD1 (5 bases). From germline, CDR1 is SQVTM and CDR2 ANQGSEA. Trimming cost V 4 bases and J 2 bases, with 14 bases left between them. The CDR3 extends over 14 amino acids. CDR3 amino acids: CSVGGRKGNYGYTF. CDR3 nucleotides: TGCAGCGTTGGAGGACGTAAGGGGAACTATGGCTACACCTTC.

In its sample, this clonotype was seen many times. This chain uses TRBV28 with TRBJ2-3, with 7 bases lining up with TRBD2. With 7 bases clipped from V and 3 bases from J, the junction kept 13 bases outside the gene matches. This CDR3 region has 16 residues. Germline V lookup: CDR1 MDHEN, CDR2 SYDVKM. Here the CDR3 reads CASTSGDYGGTDTQYF. CDR3 bases: TGTGCCAGCACAAGCGGGGACTACGGGGGGACAGATACGCAGTATTTT.

The chain employs TRBV29-1 and TRBJ1-2; the D gene is possibly TRBD1 (6 bases). The CDR3 length is 13 residues. Trimming removed 7 bases from V and 8 bases from J, with 20 bases in between. In germline, CDR1 is SQVTM, CDR2 ANQGSEA. Written as DNA, the CDR3 is TGCAGCGCACCCTTAACAGGGCCTTACGGCTACACCTTC. Protein: CSAPLTGPYGYTF. The full variable domain, completed using reference TRBV29-1 and TRBJ1-2, is SAVISQKPSRDICQRGTSLTIQCQVDSQVTMMFWYRQQPGQSLTLIATANQGSEATYESGFVIDKFPISRPNLTFSTLTVSNMSPEDSSIYLCSAPLTGPYGYTFGSGTRLTVV.

This clonotype was counted only a few times. The chain has TRBV29-1 and TRBJ2-1; D is possibly TRBD2 (6 bases). V lost 4 bases and J 6 bases, leaving 19 bases between the germline ends. Germline-derived CDR1 and CDR2 are SQVTM and ANQGSEA. The CDR3 spans 15 residues. The CDR3 region has the DNA TGCAGCGTTGTGGGGGGACGGATTCTCGGCAATGAGCAGTTCTTC. Its protein is CSVVGGRILGNEQFF.

This clonotype was detected once. The chain carries TRBV6-6 and TRBJ1-2; D is perhaps TRBD1 (6 bases). From germline, CDR1 is MNHNY and CDR2 SVGAGI (reference sequence). The CDR3 length is 14 residues. Trimming cost V 6 bases and J 8 bases, with 19 bases left between them. CDR3 amino acids: CASSPHTGTTGYTF. CDR3 in DNA: TGTGCCAGCAGCCCCCATACAGGGACGACGGGCTACACCTTC.

The sample holds a few counts of this clonotype. J is TRBJ2-2 and V is TRBV24-1; D gene unclear. CDR1 is KGHDR, CDR2 SFDVKD, per germline. V lost 1 base and J lost 5, with 16 bases in between. This CDR3 spans 17 amino acids. This chain's CDR3 is CATSDLPGRGLTGELFF. CDR3 sequence (DNA): TGTGCCACCAGTGATTTACCCGGACGAGGTCTTACCGGGGAGCTGTTTTTT.

This clonotype appeared many times. The chain carries TRBV4-1 and TRBJ2-5; maybe TRBD2 (6 bases). With 2 bases removed from V and 4 bases from J, the gap between germline ends came to 8 bases. The germline V gene has CDR1 MGHRA and CDR2 YSYEKL. The CDR3 runs 13 residues. The CDR3 DNA reads as TGCGCCAGCAGCCAAACTAGCAGAGAGACCCAGTACTTC. It translates to CASSQTSRETQYF.

Many counts were recorded for this clonotype. This rearrangement joins TRBV18 to TRBJ2-1; D is undetermined. The germline V and J ends were trimmed by 3 bases and 5 bases, with 8 bases remaining between them. The germline V gene encodes CDR1 KGHSH and CDR2 LQKENI. This CDR3 has 13 amino acids. The CDR3 spells CASSPITHNEQFF. Here the CDR3 DNA reads TGTGCCAGCTCACCGATTACTCACAATGAGCAGTTCTTC.

J is TRBJ2-2 and V is TRBV29-1; D remains unclear. V shed 7 bases and J shed 4 bases, with 13 bases lying between them. The V gene's germline CDR1 is SQVTM and CDR2 ANQGSEA. The length of the CDR3 is 13 residues. The CDR3 DNA sequence: TGCAGCGCCGAGGCCCAGCCCACCGGGGAGCTGTTTTTT. Translation: CSAEAQPTGELFF.

This chain joins TRBV7-3 and TRBJ2-2; TRBD1 might be the D (6 bases). V was clipped by 6 bases and J by 6 bases, with 17 bases between them. There are 15 residues in the CDR3. Germline V lookup: CDR1 SGHTA, CDR2 FQGTGA. The CDR3, as DNA: TGTGCCAGCAGGGCGGACAGTATCGGGTCCGGGGAGCTGTTTTTT. It is translated as CASRADSIGSGELFF.

This clonotype was seen ten or more times. The V gene is TRBV15, the J gene TRBJ1-4; 8 positions match TRBD1. Germline values: CDR1 LNHNV, CDR2 YYDKDF (reference sequence). The CDR3 length is 16 residues. Losses at the gene ends were 0 bases for V and 3 bases for J; bases not matched to a gene: 3. CDR3 region: CATSRDLTGANEKLFF. The CDR3 bases are TGTGCCACCAGCAGAGACCTGACAGGGGCTAATGAAAAACTGTTTTTT.

This rearrangement joins TRBV5-6 to TRBJ2-3; D possibly corresponds to TRBD1 (5 bases). The CDR3 runs to 18 residues. Germline V gene data show CDR1 as SGHDT and CDR2 as YYEEEE. With 3 bases removed from V and 0 bases from J, the gap between germline ends came to 20 bases. CDR3: CASSSLTASPTSTDTQYF. Written as DNA, the CDR3 is TGTGCCAGCAGCTCTTTGACAGCGTCTCCCACTAGCACAGATACGCAGTATTTT.

This clonotype was recorded many times. The chain employs TRBV29-1 and TRBJ2-1, with 9 bases fitting TRBD1. CDR3 length equals 13 residues. CDR1 SQVTM and CDR2 ANQGSEA come from the germline V gene. V shed 2 bases and J 5 bases; nucleotides not matched to a gene: 1. The CDR3 DNA follows: TGCAGCGTTGAAAGGGACAGGGACAATGAGCAGTTCTTC. Encoded protein: CSVERDRDNEQFF.

V is TRBV3-1 and J is TRBJ2-1; a possible D gene is TRBD1 (5 bases). V lost 4 bases and J lost 5, with 12 bases in between. In germline, CDR1 is LGHDT, CDR2 YNNKEL (reference sequence). The CDR3 runs to 14 residues. The CDR3 bases are TGTGCCAGCAGCCTCAGGACATCCCACAATGAGCAGTTCTTC. This translates into CASSLRTSHNEQFF.